The source of this T cell receptor (beta chain) is a study of T cell responses to AZD1222 COVID-19 vaccine. Study in general: Some second doses came at about 4 weeks and others at about 12 weeks; these were pooled. Overall study results and limits: The study reported that nearly half of spike-specific TCRs target unmutated variant regions. In a largely white British group with more females than males, clonal diversity was possibly underestimated.

V gave up 0 bases and J gave up 5 bases, with 14 bases separating them. From germline, CDR1 is MNHEY and CDR2 SVGEGT. The CDR3 is 16 residues long. Data came from immunoSEQ multiplex PCR; TCRdb stores just in-frame clones and leaves some out. The top ten hold 5% to 5.5% of the sample, which has 150,000 or so clones, 70% to 90% seen once. On this clone itself: What it binds is unknown.

The gene calls are TRBV6-2 or TRBV6-3 and TRBJ2-1; no clear D gene. The source material was peripheral blood, sampled on day 0 of AZD1222 vaccination. This clonotype was obtained from an adult in good health. The CDR3 is CASSYSRTLPNNEQFF. The CDR3 nucleotides are TGTGCCAGCAGTTACTCGAGAACGCTCCCGAACAATGAGCAGTTCTTC.